This T cell receptor (beta chain) was profiled in a study of cytomegalovirus exposure and HLA in healthy donors. Study context: Earlier work reported approximately 110 million unique TCR beta sequences from 180 million or so T cells.

The PCR was carried out with 60 Vbeta primers and 13 Jbeta primers. Repertoires were generated with immunoSEQ multiplex PCR, while TCRdb's copy carries only in-frame clones and drops some. The listing contains 60,000 to 80,000 clones. V lost 3 bases and J lost 11, with 11 bases in between. The CDR3 is made up of 12 amino acids. Germline CDR1 and CDR2: SNHLY and FYNNEI. Study-level points and caveats: Highest at DRB1 and lowest at HLA-C, TCR association rates differed among HLA loci in a later analysis. A missense variant in DCLRE1C was later tied to TCR beta V- and J-gene trimming.

As concerns this clone: What it binds is unknown.

V is TRBV2 and J is TRBJ1-5; D unclear. Sequenced: PBMCs. This TCR was recovered from a boy aged 10-17 years in good health and CMV-seronegative. The chain's CDR3 is CASSDMIGAQHF. Written as DNA, the CDR3 is TGTGCCAGCAGTGATATGATCGGGGCCCAGCATTTT.